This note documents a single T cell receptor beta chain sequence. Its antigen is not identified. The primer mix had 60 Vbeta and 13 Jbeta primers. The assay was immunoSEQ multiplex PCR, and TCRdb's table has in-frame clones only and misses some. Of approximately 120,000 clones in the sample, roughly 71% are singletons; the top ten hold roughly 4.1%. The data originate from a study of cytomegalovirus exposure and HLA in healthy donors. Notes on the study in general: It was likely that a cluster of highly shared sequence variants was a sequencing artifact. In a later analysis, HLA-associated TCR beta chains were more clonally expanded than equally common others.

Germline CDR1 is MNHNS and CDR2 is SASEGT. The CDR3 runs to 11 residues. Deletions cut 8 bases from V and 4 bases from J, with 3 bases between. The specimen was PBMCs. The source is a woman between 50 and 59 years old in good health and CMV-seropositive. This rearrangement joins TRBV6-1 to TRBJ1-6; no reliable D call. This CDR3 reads CASQYNSPLHF. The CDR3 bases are TGTGCCAGCCAGTATAATTCACCCCTCCACTTT.